This T cell receptor (beta chain) was sequenced for a study of read filtering for tumor transcriptome and immune sequencing (dated by TCRdb to about 2020). As for the study more broadly: The cohort consisted of about 17 male and over twelve female patients, with a mean age of roughly 66 years and an age range of about 45 to 90. Under revised international staging, about 8 patients fell into R-ISS I, some 15 into R-ISS II and 7 into R-ISS III. After DNase treatment, whole-transcriptome libraries were prepared using the TruSeq RNA Access Library Prep Kit. TCR-region mapped reads per sample ranged from about 4 to 10.27 million with IR-seq versus only roughly 85 to 1273 with RNA-seq. The study compared TCR repertoires from targeted immune repertoire sequencing and bulk whole-transcriptome sequencing run on the same bone marrow samples. One main goal was a read-filtering strategy for immune repertoire data, in particular deciding whether clonotypes backed by only one read should be removed.

The CDR3 starts with the cysteine, ends with the phenylalanine, and has 15 residues. CDR3 DNA only is kept here, 45 bases in frame from base 1. Trimming takes 7 bases from V and 3 bases from J, and the germline ends sit 17 bases apart. CDR1 MDHEN and CDR2 SYDVKM were looked up in the germline V gene. Every patient had bone marrow sampled at the time of active disease. Ficoll-Hypaque density gradient centrifugation was used to isolate the bone marrow mononuclear cells. To remove myeloma plasma cells, the cells were labeled with CD138 magnetic microbeads on a MACS separator, and CD138-negative cells were then collected by negative selection. Flow cytometry with CD138 antibodies on an Attune NxT was used to check how pure the isolated cells were. Total RNA was extracted using TRIzol reagent and was quantified on a NanoDrop spectrophotometer. For each patient, the CD138-negative bone marrow sample underwent paired RNA-seq and IR-seq.

Starting from 350 to 500 ng RNA, TCR libraries were constructed with the Immunoverse kit using molecular barcoded adaptors that cover the alpha/delta and beta/gamma chains. TCR library preparation was performed with the same RNA that was used for transcriptome sequencing. TCR libraries were sequenced on an Illumina HiSeq 4000 with 2 x 150 cycles. The source study handled its data this way. TCR reads were aligned to human V, D, J and C references and assembled into CDR3 clonotypes with MiXCR, including quality filtering and error correction. The tcR package in R was used for analysis of clonotype counts and gene usage diversity. Raw mapping reads were checked after the RNA-seq reads had been mapped by STAR aligner version 2.5.3a onto the human GRCh37 genome. To test how sequencing depth affects detected clonotypes, IR-seq fastq files were randomly downsampled with Seqtk 1.3. TCRdb reanalyzed the raw reads on its own, using fastp at Q25 for trimming and MiXCR for clone calling, and kept in-frame beta chains. Entries that share a CDR3 protein sequence are merged under the most common genes and DNA. The V and J calls, along with clone size, are taken from TCRdb and not from the paper's own processing. The sample table holds 39,000 or so distinct CDR3 sequences, of which roughly 12% were seen once. Of the sample, approximately 30% is held by the ten largest clones.

Study-wide conclusions, independent of this receptor: The sorted CD138-negative fraction was a mixed bone marrow immune population, not purified T cells. Removing single-read clonotypes increased the correlation between IR-seq and RNA-seq shared clonotype proportions. Clonotypes were captured by IR-seq at much higher depth and more reliably than by RNA-seq, and smaller IR-seq throughput was sufficient for identification of most shared clonotypes. Single-read clonotypes made up roughly 82% of clonotypes but roughly 3.2% of total reads in IR-seq, and roughly three quarters of clonotypes and 44.6% of reads in RNA-seq.

The table lists this clonotype with many counts. Its antigen is unknown. Base qualities are not recorded, but no much larger clone differs from it by a single base. The TCR sequence derives from a donor at least 40 years old with multiple myeloma. The specimen sequenced was a population of CD138-negative cells sorted from bone marrow. Sample cell subset or site, as interpreted from the label and publication: bone marrow mononuclear cells depleted of CD138+ plasma/myeloma cells by negative magnetic selection. Recombination connected TRBV28 to TRBJ2-3; the D gene identity is not certain. The nucleotide sequence is given as TGTGCCAGCAATTCCCCGACGAGACTGACAGATACGCAGTATTTT. It is translated as CASNSPTRLTDTQYF.